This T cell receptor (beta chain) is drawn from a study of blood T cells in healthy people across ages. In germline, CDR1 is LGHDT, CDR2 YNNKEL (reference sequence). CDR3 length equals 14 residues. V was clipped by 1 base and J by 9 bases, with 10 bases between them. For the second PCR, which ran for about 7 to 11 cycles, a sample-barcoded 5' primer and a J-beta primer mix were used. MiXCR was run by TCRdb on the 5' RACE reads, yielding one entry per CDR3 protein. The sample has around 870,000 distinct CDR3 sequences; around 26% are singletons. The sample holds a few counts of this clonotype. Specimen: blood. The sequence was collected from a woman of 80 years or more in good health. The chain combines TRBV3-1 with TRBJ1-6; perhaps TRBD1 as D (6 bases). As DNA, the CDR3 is TGTGCCAGCAGCCAAGTAGGGGGGGCTTCACCCCTCCACTTT. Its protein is CASSQVGGASPLHF.